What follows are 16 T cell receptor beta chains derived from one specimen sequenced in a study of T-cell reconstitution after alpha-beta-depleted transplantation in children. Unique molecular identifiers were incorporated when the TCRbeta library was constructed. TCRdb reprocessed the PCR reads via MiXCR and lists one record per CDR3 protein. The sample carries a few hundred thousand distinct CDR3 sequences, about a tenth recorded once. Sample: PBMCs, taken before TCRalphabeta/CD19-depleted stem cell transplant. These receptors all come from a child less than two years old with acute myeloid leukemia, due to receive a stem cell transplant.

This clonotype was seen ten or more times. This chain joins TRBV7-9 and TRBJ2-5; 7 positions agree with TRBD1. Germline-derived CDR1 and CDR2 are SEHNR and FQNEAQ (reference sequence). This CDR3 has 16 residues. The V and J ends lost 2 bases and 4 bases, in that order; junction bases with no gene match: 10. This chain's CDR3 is CASSLRPRQGGETQYF. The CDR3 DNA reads TGTGCCAGCAGCTTAAGACCGAGACAGGGTGGAGAGACCCAGTACTTC. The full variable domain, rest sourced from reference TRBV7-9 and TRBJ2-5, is DTGVSQNPRHKITKRGQNVTFRCDPISEHNRLYWYRQTLGQGPEFLTYFQNEAQLEKSRLLSDRFSAERPKGSFSTLEIQRTEQGDSAMYLCASSLRPRQGGETQYFGPGTRLLVL.

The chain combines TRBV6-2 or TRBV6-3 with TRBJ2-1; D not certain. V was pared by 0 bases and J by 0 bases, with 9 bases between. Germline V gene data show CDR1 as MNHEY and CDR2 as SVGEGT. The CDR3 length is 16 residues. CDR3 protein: CASSYSRQSSYNEQFF. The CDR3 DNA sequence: TGTGCCAGCAGTTACTCCCGCCAAAGCTCCTACAATGAGCAGTTCTTC.

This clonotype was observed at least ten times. The DNA for the CDR3 is TGTGCCAGCAGCCAAGGGACAACTAACTATGGCTACACCTTC. It is translated as CASSQGTTNYGYTF. This sequence joins TRBV3-1 and TRBJ1-2; D might be TRBD1 (5 bases). V lost 1 base, J lost 0 bases, and 6 bases lay in between. This CDR3 is built from 14 residues. The V gene's germline CDR1 is LGHDT and CDR2 YNNKEL (reference sequence).

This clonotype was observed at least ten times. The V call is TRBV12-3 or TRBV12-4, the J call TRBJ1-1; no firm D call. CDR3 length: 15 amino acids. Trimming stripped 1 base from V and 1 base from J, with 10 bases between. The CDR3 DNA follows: TGTGCCAGCAGTTTAGGGGTAATTAGGAACACTGAAGCTTTCTTT. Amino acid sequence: CASSLGVIRNTEAFF.

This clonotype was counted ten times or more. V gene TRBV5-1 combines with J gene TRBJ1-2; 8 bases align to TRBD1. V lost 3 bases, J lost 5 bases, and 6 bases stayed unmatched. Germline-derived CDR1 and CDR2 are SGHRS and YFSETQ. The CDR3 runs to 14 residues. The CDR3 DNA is TGCGCCAGCAGCTGGGGACAGGACTTATATGGCTACACCTTC. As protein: CASSWGQDLYGYTF.

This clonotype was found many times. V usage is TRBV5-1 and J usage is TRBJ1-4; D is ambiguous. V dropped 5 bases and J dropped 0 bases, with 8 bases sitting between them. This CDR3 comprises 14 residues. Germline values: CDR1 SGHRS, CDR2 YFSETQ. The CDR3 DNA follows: TGCGCCAGCAGTCTTGCATCAACTAATGAAAAACTGTTTTTT. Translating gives CASSLASTNEKLFF. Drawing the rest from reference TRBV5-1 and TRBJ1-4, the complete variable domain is KAGVTQTPRYLIKTRGQQVTLSCSPISGHRSVSWYQQTPGQGLQFLFEYFSETQRNKGNFPGRFSGRQFSNSRSEMNVSTLELGDSALYLCASSLASTNEKLFFGSGTQLSVL.

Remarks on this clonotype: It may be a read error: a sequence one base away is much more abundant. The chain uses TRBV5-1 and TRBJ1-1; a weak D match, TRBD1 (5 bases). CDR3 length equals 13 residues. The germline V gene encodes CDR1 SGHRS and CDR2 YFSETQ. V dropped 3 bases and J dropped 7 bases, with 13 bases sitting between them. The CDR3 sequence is CASSWGIGGEAFF. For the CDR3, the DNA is TGCGCCAGCAGCTGGGGGATTGGTGGTGAAGCTTTCTTT.

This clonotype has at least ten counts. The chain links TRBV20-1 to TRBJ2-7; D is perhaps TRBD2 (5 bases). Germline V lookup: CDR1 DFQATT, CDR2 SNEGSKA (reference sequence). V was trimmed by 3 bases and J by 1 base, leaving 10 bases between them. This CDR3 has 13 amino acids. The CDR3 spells CSASGKSSYEQYF. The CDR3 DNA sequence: TGCAGTGCTAGCGGGAAGAGTTCCTACGAGCAGTACTTC.

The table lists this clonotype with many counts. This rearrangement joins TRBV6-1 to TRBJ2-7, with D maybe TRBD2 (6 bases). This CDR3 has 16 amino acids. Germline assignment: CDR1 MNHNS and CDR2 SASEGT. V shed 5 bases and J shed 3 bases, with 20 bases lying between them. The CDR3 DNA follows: TGTGCCAGCAGTATCCGGACTACTTTAGAGATCTACGAGCAGTACTTC. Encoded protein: CASSIRTTLEIYEQYF.

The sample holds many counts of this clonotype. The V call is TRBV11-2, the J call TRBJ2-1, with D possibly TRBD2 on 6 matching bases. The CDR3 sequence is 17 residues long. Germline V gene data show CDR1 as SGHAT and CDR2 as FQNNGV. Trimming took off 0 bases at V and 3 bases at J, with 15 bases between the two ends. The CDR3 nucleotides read TGTGCCAGCAGCTTAGATAGGACGGGAGTGGGCTACAATGAGCAGTTCTTC. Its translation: CASSLDRTGVGYNEQFF.

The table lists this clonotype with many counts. CDR3 nucleotides: TGCAGTGCTAGAGTTCAAACGGGAGGGCCGGGGTACAATGAGCAGTTCTTC. It is translated as CSARVQTGGPGYNEQFF. This chain links TRBV20-1 with TRBJ2-1; TRBD2 aligns across 8 bases. Per the germline V gene, CDR1 is DFQATT and CDR2 is SNEGSKA (reference sequence). Germline trimming cut 1 base from V and 4 bases from J; bases unmatched to any gene: 12. CDR3 length: 17 residues.

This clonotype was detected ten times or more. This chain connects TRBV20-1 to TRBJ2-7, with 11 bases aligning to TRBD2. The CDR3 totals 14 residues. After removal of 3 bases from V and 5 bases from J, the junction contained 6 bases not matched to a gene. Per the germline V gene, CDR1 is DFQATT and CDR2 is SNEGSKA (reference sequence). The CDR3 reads CSASFASGGHEQYF. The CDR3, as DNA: TGCAGTGCTAGTTTCGCTAGCGGGGGGCACGAGCAGTACTTC.

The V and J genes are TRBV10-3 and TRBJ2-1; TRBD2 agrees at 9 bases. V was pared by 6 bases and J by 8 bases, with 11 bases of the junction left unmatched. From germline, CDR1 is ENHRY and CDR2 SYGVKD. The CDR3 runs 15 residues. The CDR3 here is CAISRGERGAYEQFF. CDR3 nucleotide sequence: TGTGCCATCAGCCGGGGGGAGCGGGGGGCTTATGAGCAGTTCTTC.

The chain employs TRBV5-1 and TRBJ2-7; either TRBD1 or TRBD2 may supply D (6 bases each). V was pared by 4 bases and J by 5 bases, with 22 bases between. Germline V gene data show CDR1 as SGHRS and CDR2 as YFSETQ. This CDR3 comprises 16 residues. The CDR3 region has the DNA TGCGCCAGCAGCGGAGGGACACCAGGGGAACTCAACGAGCAGTACTTC. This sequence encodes CASSGGTPGELNEQYF.

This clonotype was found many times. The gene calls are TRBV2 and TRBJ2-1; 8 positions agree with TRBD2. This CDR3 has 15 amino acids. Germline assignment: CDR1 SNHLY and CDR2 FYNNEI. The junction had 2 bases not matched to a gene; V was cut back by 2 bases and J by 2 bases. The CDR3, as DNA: TGTGCCAGCAGTGAAACTAGCGGTACCTACAATGAGCAGTTCTTC. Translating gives CASSETSGTYNEQFF.

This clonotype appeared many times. For the CDR3, the DNA is TGTGCCATCAGGACTGGACAGGGGGCATCCTACAATGAGCAGTTCTTC. Its protein product is CAIRTGQGASYNEQFF. This chain joins TRBV10-3 and TRBJ2-1; 11 nucleotides match TRBD1. V shed 6 bases, J shed 1 base, and the junction held 5 bases outside the gene matches. Germline values: CDR1 ENHRY, CDR2 SYGVKD. The CDR3 consists of 16 residues.